This TCR beta chain was captured by sequencing in a study of CD8 T cells in Susac syndrome (dated by TCRdb to about 2019). Background for the entire study: Of the Susac syndrome patients who were sequenced, 8 or 9 were in clinical remission while roughly 6 had clinically active disease. At blood withdrawal, Susac syndrome patients were therapy-naive, treated with corticosteroids (with IVIg additionally given to some), or treated with IVIg alone. The study used repertoire sequencing to test whether antigen drove CD8+ T cell activation and differentiation in Susac syndrome. Paper-wide results and their limitations: The CD4+ T cell repertoire of patients with Susac syndrome showed no detectable clonal expansion. The TCR sequencing and HLA analysis was acknowledged to have included a relatively small number of individuals.

RNA was extracted using the RNeasy kit, and about 0.45 to 1 ug of the RNA was reverse transcribed with random hexamers. The immunoSEQ multiplex PCR assay, which covers 54 Vbeta and 13 Jbeta segments, was used to amplify TCR beta CDR3 regions. PCR amplification bias was corrected using a synthetic template baseline for primer optimization and computational correction. On the study's bioinformatics: Reads were annotated to V, D and J genes per IMGT and analyzed with immunoSEQ Analyzer, keeping only productive sequences. Clonality was calculated as one minus the Shannon entropy normalized by log2 of the number of productive unique sequences. For each patient and control, public and private clones were evaluated within the 100 most prevalent clones. Clones were defined as Susac-specific if absent from the healthy and MS cohorts, from over a thousand published viral clones and from other ImmuneACCESS disease sequences. TCRdb cleaned the public reads at Q25 with fastp, built clones with MiXCR and kept in-frame beta chains. Rows are unified per CDR3 protein, each entry keeping the most common DNA and genes. Clone size and V and J calls follow TCRdb, not the original study. In this sample the table shows about 240,000 distinct CDR3 sequences, 90% to 96% of which occur a single time. The top ten hold about 0.094% of the sample.

Note on this clonotype: There is no known antigen for this receptor. Base qualities are not recorded, but no much larger clone differs from it by a single base.

High-throughput TCR beta sequencing profiled peripheral blood CD8+ and CD4+ T cells from healthy donors, Susac syndrome patients and multiple sclerosis patients. The Susac syndrome patients fulfilled recently defined diagnostic criteria for definite or probable disease. CD8+ TEMRA cells were enriched by FACS, while bulk CD8+ and CD4+ T cells were purified by magnetic negative isolation. Blood was drawn into EDTA tubes, processed within 24 hours, and PBMCs were isolated by density gradient centrifugation. PBMCs intended for TCR sequencing were frozen in liquid nitrogen and were later thawed in a 37 degrees C water bath. Purity of sorted or isolated CD4+, CD8+ and CD8+ TEMRA cells was at least 90%. From cysteine to phenylalanine, the CDR3 is 12 amino acids long. The kept DNA is CDR3 alone, 36 bases in frame from the first base. V lost 8 bases and J lost 3 bases; the stretch between them is 10 bases long. Via the germline V gene (reference sequence), CDR1 is LGHDT and CDR2 YNNKEL.

This TCR derives from a human donor with Susac syndrome. Here the chain combines TRBV3-1 and TRBJ1-2; the D gene cannot be named for sure. Sequenced material: CD4+ T cells from PBMCs. The nucleotides read TGTGCCAGCCGCAACAGATACTATGGCTACACCTTC. Protein translation: CASRNRYYGYTF.